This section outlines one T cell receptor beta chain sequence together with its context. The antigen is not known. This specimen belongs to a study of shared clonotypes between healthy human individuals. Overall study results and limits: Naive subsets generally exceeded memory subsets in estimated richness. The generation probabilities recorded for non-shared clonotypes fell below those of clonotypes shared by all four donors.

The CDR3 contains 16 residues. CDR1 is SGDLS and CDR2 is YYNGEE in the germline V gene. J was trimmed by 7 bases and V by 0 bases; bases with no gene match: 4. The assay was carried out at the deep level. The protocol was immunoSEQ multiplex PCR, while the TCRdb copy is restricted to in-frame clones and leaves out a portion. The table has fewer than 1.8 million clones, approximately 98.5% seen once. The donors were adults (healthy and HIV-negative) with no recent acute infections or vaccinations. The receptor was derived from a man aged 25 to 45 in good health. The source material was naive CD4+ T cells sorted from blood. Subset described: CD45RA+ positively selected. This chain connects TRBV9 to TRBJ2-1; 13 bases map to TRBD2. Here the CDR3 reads CASSVVGLAGVNEQFF. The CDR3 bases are TGTGCCAGCAGCGTAGTCGGACTAGCGGGAGTTAATGAGCAGTTCTTC.